This T cell receptor (beta chain) originates from a study of T cell responses to AZD1222 COVID-19 vaccine. Study-wide results and caveats: Possibly, clonal diversity was underestimated; donors were largely white British and included more females. Nearly half of unique spike-specific TCRs reportedly avoided B.1.351 and B.1.1.7 mutated regions. None of the repertoires were sampled until the peak T cell response had passed. Baseline serostatus was positive in only six AZD1222 recipients.

About this clone itself: Its antigen is currently unknown.

The germline V gene has CDR1 MNHEY and CDR2 SVGAGI. This CDR3 region has 13 residues. V was trimmed by 0 bases and J by 7 bases, leaving 9 bases between them. Sequenced by immunoSEQ multiplex PCR; TCRdb stores in-frame clones only, minus some. The data show about 160,000 clones, 92% seen once. This TCR was recovered from an adult in good health. The rearrangement uses TRBV6-5 and TRBJ1-2; D remains unclear. Sequenced material: peripheral blood, taken on day 0 of MenACWY control vaccination. The CDR3 protein is CASSYSRERGYTF. In nucleotides, the CDR3 is TGTGCCAGCAGTTACTCGAGGGAGCGTGGCTACACCTTC.